The 18 T cell receptor beta chains reported below all come from one sample, sequenced in a study of PD-1 blockade in classical Hodgkin lymphoma. TCRdb's table, derived via immunoSEQ multiplex PCR, lists solely in-frame clones and lacks some. The table shows tens of thousands of clones, with more than 85% occurring only once. Time point indicated: cycle 4 day 1 (C4D1), after more than five weeks of nivolumab. Relapse after autologous stem cell transplantation occurred in every patient, and brentuximab vedotin exposure varied. Magnetic negative selection purified CD4+ T cells from thawed PBMCs. The source material was CD4+ T cells from blood, sampled before the fourth cycle of nivolumab. The receptors derive from a human donor with classical Hodgkin lymphoma.

The chain joins TRBV5-8 to TRBJ2-3, with D maybe TRBD1 (6 bases). V gave up 5 bases and J gave up 4 bases, with 17 bases separating them. CDR1 is SGHTS, CDR2 YDEGEE, per germline. The CDR3 runs to 15 residues. The CDR3, as DNA: TGTGCCAGCAGTTACTCACAGGGTTTGTCAGATACGCAGTATTTT. This codes for CASSYSQGLSDTQYF.

The chain employs TRBV30 and TRBJ2-1; 9 bases align to TRBD2. This CDR3 comprises 16 residues. Germline CDR1 and CDR2: GTSNPN and SVGIG (reference sequence). V shed 3 bases and J 1 base; nucleotides not matched to a gene: 7. DNA of the CDR3: TGTGCCTGGAGCCCCCCAGGACTAGCGTCCTACAATGAGCAGTTCTTC. Translation gives CAWSPPGLASYNEQFF. Full variable domain (rest looked up from reference TRBV30 and TRBJ2-1): SQTIHQWPATLVQPVGSPLSLECTVEGTSNPNLYWYRQAAGRGLQLLFYSVGIGQISSEVPQNLSASRPQDRQFILSSKKLLLSDSGFYLCAWSPPGLASYNEQFFGPGTRLTVL.

This clone has a single count. This chain joins TRBV18 and TRBJ2-7, with a tentative D call TRBD2 (5 bases). The length of the CDR3 is 14 residues. Trimming shortened V by 3 bases and J by 1 base, and 10 bases separated the two germline ends. The germline V gene has CDR1 KGHSH and CDR2 LQKENI. CDR3 region: CASSPLPGSYEQYF. In DNA, the CDR3 is TGTGCCAGCTCACCTTTACCGGGATCCTACGAGCAGTACTTC.

The V and J genes are TRBV10-3 and TRBJ2-3; 8 bases are shared with TRBD2. The CDR3 contains 13 residues. The ends lost 7 bases at V and 4 bases at J; junction bases unmatched: 4. CDR1 ENHRY and CDR2 SYGVKD come from the germline V gene. The CDR3 DNA reads TGTGCCATCACGAGCGGGAGTGCAGATACGCAGTATTTT. This sequence encodes CAITSGSADTQYF.

V gene TRBV4-1 combines with J gene TRBJ2-1; 9 positions match TRBD2. Trimming at V came to 4 bases and at J to 15 bases, leaving 25 bases not matched to a gene. CDR1 MGHRA and CDR2 YSYEKL come from the germline V gene. This CDR3 is built from 18 residues. CDR3 nucleotide sequence: TGCGCCAGCAGCCCCTATGGGGCTAGCGGGGAATCTCCACCCGGCGGGTTCTTC. Translating it yields CASSPYGASGESPPGGFF.

This clone appeared once. The J gene is TRBJ2-7, the V gene TRBV11-2; 15 positions match TRBD2. CDR3 size: 15 residues. The V and J ends lost 5 bases and 5 bases, in that order; junction bases with no gene match: 4. Germline lookup yields CDR1 SGHAT and CDR2 FQNNGV. The CDR3 protein is CASSPGTSGRHEQYF. CDR3 nucleotides: TGTGCCAGCAGCCCCGGGACTAGCGGGAGGCACGAGCAGTACTTC.

This clone was observed a few times. V usage is TRBV18 and J usage is TRBJ1-6; the match to TRBD1 covers 9 bases. The germline V gene has CDR1 KGHSH and CDR2 LQKENI. This CDR3 has 14 residues. V was clipped by 5 bases and J by 9 bases; unmatched bases: 5. CDR3 loop: CASSAQGASSPLHF. Here the CDR3 DNA reads TGTGCCAGCTCAGCACAGGGGGCTAGTTCACCCCTCCACTTT.

This chain links TRBV10-3 with TRBJ2-1; D unclear. V lost 7 bases to trimming and J lost 6 bases, with 13 bases between them. The CDR3 covers 13 residues. Looked up from germline, CDR1 is ENHRY and CDR2 is SYGVKD. The CDR3: CAITTVAGNEQFF. CDR3 in DNA: TGTGCCATCACTACTGTAGCCGGCAATGAGCAGTTCTTC.

Only one count was recorded for this clone. The rearrangement joins TRBV5-1 to TRBJ2-2; the match to TRBD1 covers 9 bases. Germline V gene data show CDR1 as SGHRS and CDR2 as YFSETQ. V was pared by 4 bases and J by 6 bases, with 10 bases of the junction left unmatched. The CDR3 consists of 16 residues. In DNA, the CDR3 is TGCGCCAGCAGCCAACAGACAGGGGGGACGGCCGGGGAGCTGTTTTTT. Translation gives CASSQQTGGTAGELFF.

V is TRBV9 and J is TRBJ1-2; the D gene is possibly TRBD1 (5 bases). Germline CDR1 is SGDLS and CDR2 is YYNGEE. V gave up 0 bases and J gave up 3 bases, with 15 bases separating them. This CDR3 comprises 16 residues. The CDR3 region has the DNA TGTGCCAGCAGCGTAGAGGGGAGGGTATTAGACTATGGCTACACCTTC. Protein sequence: CASSVEGRVLDYGYTF.

The chain combines TRBV7-9 with TRBJ1-5; D gene uncertain. This CDR3 has 13 amino acids. The V gene's germline CDR1 is SEHNR and CDR2 FQNEAQ (reference sequence). The V end lost 3 bases, the J end lost 7 bases, and 10 bases lay between the germline ends. The CDR3 reads CASSFAGWQPQHF. Here the CDR3 DNA reads TGTGCCAGCAGCTTCGCGGGTTGGCAGCCCCAGCATTTT.

The chain employs TRBV13 and TRBJ2-5, with 9 bases identical to TRBD1. Germline V gene data show CDR1 as PRHDT and CDR2 as FYEKMQ (reference sequence). The V gene end was trimmed by 5 bases and the J gene end by 5 bases; junction bases not matched to a gene: 6. The CDR3 extends over 14 amino acids. CDR3 sequence (DNA): TGTGCCAGCAGCACCCGACAGGGGGGCGAGACCCAGTACTTC. It specifies CASSTRQGGETQYF. Full variable domain (outside the CDR3, taken from reference TRBV13 and TRBJ2-5): AAGVIQSPRHLIKEKRETATLKCYPIPRHDTVYWYQQGPGQDPQFLISFYEKMQSDKGSIPDRFSAQQFSDYHSELNMSSLELGDSALYFCASSTRQGGETQYFGPGTRLLVL.

The chain uses TRBV6-6 and TRBJ2-4, with D possibly being TRBD2 (5 bases). The V and J ends lost 1 base and 1 base respectively, with 8 bases between them. Germline CDR1 and CDR2: MNHNY and SVGAGI (reference sequence). The length of the CDR3 is 15 residues. The CDR3 DNA reads as TGTGCCAGCAGTTACTGGGGAGAGGCCAAAAACATTCAGTACTTC. Residues: CASSYWGEAKNIQYF.

This chain connects TRBV18 to TRBJ2-2; D is possibly TRBD1 or TRBD2 (5 bases each). Germline CDR1 reads KGHSH; CDR2 reads LQKENI. This CDR3 has 16 amino acids. With 3 bases removed from V and 0 bases from J, the gap between germline ends came to 11 bases. CDR3 nucleotides: TGTGCCAGCTCACCTCTGGGGGTGGCGAACACCGGGGAGCTGTTTTTT. Amino acids: CASSPLGVANTGELFF. The full variable domain, in which reference TRBV18 and TRBJ2-2 provide the parts outside the CDR3, is NAGVMQNPRHLVRRRGQEARLRCSPMKGHSHVYWYRQLPEEGLKFMVYLQKENIIDESGMPKERFSAEFPKEGPSILRIQQVVRGDSAAYFCASSPLGVANTGELFFGEGSRLTVL.

The V and J genes are TRBV6-1 and TRBJ2-1; 8 bases align to TRBD2. The CDR3 totals 13 residues. Per the germline V gene, CDR1 is MNHNS and CDR2 is SASEGT. Trimming took 2 bases from V and 10 from J; bases not matched to a gene: 4. CDR3 nucleotide sequence: TGTGCCAGCAGTGAACCCGGACTAGCCGAGCAGTTCTTC. This sequence encodes CASSEPGLAEQFF.

The rearrangement joins TRBV4-1 to TRBJ2-2; tentative D call: TRBD1 (6 bases). This CDR3 spans 17 amino acids. Germline V gene lookup returns CDR1 MGHRA and CDR2 YSYEKL. Trimming removed 1 base from V and 5 bases from J, with 17 bases in between. CDR3 amino acids: CASSQVFSTGYTGELFF. The CDR3 nucleotides read TGCGCCAGCAGCCAAGTTTTTTCGACAGGCTATACCGGGGAGCTGTTTTTT.

This chain links TRBV19 with TRBJ1-2, with a weak D call TRBD1 (6 bases). V dropped 7 bases and J dropped 4 bases, with 16 bases sitting between them. CDR1 LNHDA and CDR2 SQIVND come from the germline V gene (reference sequence). This CDR3 is 14 amino acids long. The DNA of the CDR3 is TGTGCCAGTACCCGCGGGGGGGGCGGCTATGGCTACACCTTC. Protein: CASTRGGGGYGYTF.

This clone was observed a handful of times. The rearrangement links TRBV6-6 to TRBJ1-6, with TRBD1 matching 7 bases. The trim removed 2 bases at V and 13 bases at J, leaving 8 bases unmatched. Germline loops: CDR1 MNHNY, CDR2 SVGAGI (reference sequence). The CDR3 consists of 14 residues. CDR3 residues: CASSYAGTANPLHF. The CDR3 DNA reads as TGTGCCAGCAGTTACGCCGGGACAGCGAATCCCCTCCACTTT.